This T cell receptor (beta chain) was recorded in a study of shared clonotypes between healthy human individuals. The V and J ends lost 7 bases and 3 bases respectively, with 13 bases between them. The CDR3 runs to 14 residues. Germline CDR1 is MNHEY and CDR2 is SMNVEV (reference sequence). In the original processing: Owing to the provision of junction-only sequences devoid of quality scores by immunoSEQ, filtering differed. Sequencing was performed with immunoSEQ multiplex PCR; in TCRdb, only in-frame clones are kept and a portion is missing. The DNA was the basis for D and trimming; V, J and clone size are from that table. The sample holds around 88,000 clones, about 68% seen once.

The chain is built from TRBV27 and TRBJ1-5, with no clear D. This sequence was found in a man between 25 and 39 years old in good health. Sequencing was performed on memory CD8+ T cells sorted from blood. The subset was: CD45RO+ cells pooled with CCR7-negative TemRA cells. The CDR3 region is CASMRAGTNQPQHF. Here the CDR3 DNA reads TGTGCCAGCATGAGGGCAGGTACCAATCAGCCCCAGCATTTT.